Listed here are 16 T cell receptor beta chains from one sample, sequenced in a study of T cells in Graves' hyperthyroidism and ophthalmopathy. Using RNA transcripts as the source, TCR beta CDR3 regions were amplified. TCR CDR3 regions were first amplified by RT-PCR with HTBI primers. Each CDR3 protein gets one entry after TCRdb re-called the multiplex PCR reads with MiXCR. The profile shows 450,000 to 650,000 distinct CDR3 sequences, approximately 15% of them singletons. Source material: blood. The receptors originated from a woman younger than 35 with Graves' ophthalmopathy.

There are many counts of this clonotype. The V call is TRBV24-1, the J call TRBJ1-2, with 8 bases fitting TRBD1. CDR3 length: 13 amino acids. Trimming at V came to 7 bases and at J to 2 bases, leaving 2 bases not matched to a gene. Germline V gives CDR1 KGHDR, CDR2 SFDVKD. The CDR3: CATRQGANYGYTF. Here the CDR3 DNA reads TGTGCCACCAGGCAGGGGGCGAACTATGGCTACACCTTC.

The chain recombines TRBV5-5 with TRBJ1-5, with a weak D call TRBD1 (5 bases). The germline V gene encodes CDR1 SGHKS and CDR2 YYEKEE (reference sequence). The germline V and J ends were trimmed by 4 bases and 7 bases, with 18 bases remaining between them. This CDR3 contains 15 residues. CDR3 sequence: CASSPEGPGGQPQHF. For the CDR3, the DNA is TGTGCCAGCAGCCCGGAGGGGCCCGGGGGGCAGCCCCAGCATTTT.

This clonotype was observed at least ten times. V is TRBV4-3 and J is TRBJ2-3; 10 positions match TRBD2. CDR3 length: 16 residues. The junction had 4 bases not matched to a gene; V was cut back by 1 base and J by 3 bases. Germline V gene sequence: CDR1 LGHNA, CDR2 YSLEER. CDR3 nucleotides: TGCGCCAGCAGCCAAGGGACTAGCGGATGGACAGATACGCAGTATTTT. This gives the protein CASSQGTSGWTDTQYF.

This clonotype came up many times. The germline gene is not matched at one end of the junction; a read error may be the cause. The V call is TRBV12-5, the J call TRBJ2-7, with 7 bases matching TRBD1. This CDR3 comprises 15 residues. Germline values: CDR1 LGHNT, CDR2 FRNRAP. CDR3 DNA: TGTGCCAGTGGTTTGGTACAGGGGCTGGTGAGGGAGCAGTACTTC. Translated, it gives CASGLVQGLVREQYF.

A word on this clonotype: At one end the junction does not follow the germline gene, possibly because of a read error. The chain couples TRBV30 to TRBJ2-2; 10 bases fit TRBD2. The CDR3 is made up of 15 amino acids. Germline V gene data show CDR1 as GTSNPN and CDR2 as SVGIG (reference sequence). The CDR3 coding sequence is TGTGCCTGGACTGGGGGACTAGCGTTCACCGGGGAGCCGTTTTTT. Its protein product is CAWTGGLAFTGEPFF.

V is TRBV20-1 and J is TRBJ2-3, with TRBD2 matching over 8 bases. The trim removed 4 bases at V and 3 bases at J, leaving 3 bases unmatched. This CDR3 contains 13 residues. Germline assignment: CDR1 DFQATT and CDR2 SNEGSKA (reference sequence). CDR3 amino acids: CSAKAGVTDTQYF. The CDR3 coding sequence is TGCAGTGCTAAAGCGGGAGTAACAGATACGCAGTATTTT.

This clonotype was picked up a small number of times. This chain connects TRBV5-5 to TRBJ2-6, with 8 bases fitting TRBD1. Germline CDR1 is SGHKS and CDR2 is YYEKEE (reference sequence). This CDR3 contains 19 residues. With V trimmed by 0 bases and J by 3 bases, 11 bases remained unmatched. The CDR3 region is CASSLAPGTGSNGANVLTF. As DNA, the CDR3 is TGTGCCAGCAGCTTGGCCCCCGGGACAGGTTCCAATGGGGCCAACGTCCTGACTTTC.

At least ten counts were recorded for this clonotype. The genes are TRBV2 and TRBJ2-7; TRBD2 aligns across 8 bases. J was trimmed by 3 bases and V by 6 bases; bases with no gene match: 4. Germline V CDR1 and CDR2: SNHLY, FYNNEI. This CDR3 is built from 13 residues. The DNA of the CDR3 is TGTGCCAGCAGCCTTACTAGCGGCTACGAGCAGTACTTC. Encoded protein: CASSLTSGYEQYF.

CDR3 coding DNA: TGTGCCAGCAGTTCCCAGGCGGCAGGAGGCTATGGCTACACCTTC. Translating gives CASSSQAAGGYGYTF. The chain carries TRBV12-3 or TRBV12-4 and TRBJ1-2; D gene ambiguous. The V end lost 4 bases, the J end lost 4 bases, and 16 bases lay between the germline ends. This CDR3 has 15 residues.

This clonotype was counted ten times or more. This chain joins TRBV6-5 and TRBJ2-3; no clear D. Germline lookup yields CDR1 MNHEY and CDR2 SVGAGI. V was clipped by 2 bases and J by 6 bases, with 12 bases between them. This CDR3 region has 14 residues. The CDR3 region is CASSYGVATDTQYF. The CDR3 DNA reads TGTGCCAGCAGTTACGGTGTTGCCACGGATACGCAGTATTTT.

This clonotype was found many times. The J gene is TRBJ2-7, the V gene TRBV7-8; D is possibly TRBD2 (6 bases). Germline V gene data show CDR1 as SGHVS and CDR2 as FQNEAQ. Trimming removed 5 bases from V and 2 bases from J, with 19 bases in between. The CDR3 has 16 residues. The DNA for the CDR3 is TGTGCCAGCAGCCCCCGGTGGCGGGGAGATACCTACGAGCAGTACTTC. Amino acids: CASSPRWRGDTYEQYF. The full variable domain, with the rest looked up from reference TRBV7-8 and TRBJ2-7, is GAGVSQSPRYKVAKRGQDVALRCDPISGHVSLFWYQQALGQGPEFLTYFQNEAQLDKSGLPSDRFFAERPEGSVSTLKIQRTQQEDSAVYLCASSPRWRGDTYEQYFGPGTRLTVT.

This clonotype appeared many times. V usage is TRBV19 and J usage is TRBJ1-4, with 8 bases matching TRBD1. V shed 5 bases and J 0 bases; nucleotides not matched to a gene: 2. Per germline, CDR1 LNHDA and CDR2 SQIVND (reference sequence). The CDR3 consists of 15 residues. In DNA, the CDR3 is TGTGCCAGTAGTGGACAGGGTGCAACTAATGAAAAACTGTTTTTT. Translated: CASSGQGATNEKLFF.

The CDR3 region is CASSLGQGLSPEAFF. The CDR3, as DNA: TGTGCCAGCAGCTTGGGACAGGGTCTTTCTCCTGAAGCTTTCTTT. V and J are TRBV5-4 and TRBJ1-1, with 7 bases aligning to TRBD1. The CDR3 extends over 15 amino acids. The V and J ends lost 0 bases and 6 bases, in that order; junction bases with no gene match: 8. Germline V gene data show CDR1 as SGHNT and CDR2 as YYREEE (reference sequence).

This clonotype was found many times. The chain couples TRBV20-1 to TRBJ2-7; 7 bases align to TRBD1. There are 15 residues in the CDR3. V lost 6 bases to trimming and J lost 1 base; unmatched junction nucleotides: 12. CDR1 DFQATT and CDR2 SNEGSKA come from the germline V gene (reference sequence). In DNA form, the CDR3 reads TGCAGTGCCCGGGACAGTCCTGCCCTATCCTACGAGCAGTACTTC. This codes for CSARDSPALSYEQYF.

The V gene is TRBV19, the J gene TRBJ2-7, with 9 positions matching TRBD1. The CDR3 length is 15 residues. V gave up 0 bases and J gave up 2 bases; unmatched junction bases: 2. Germline V lookup: CDR1 LNHDA, CDR2 SQIVND (reference sequence). CDR3 protein: CASSIEGQGAYEQYF. In DNA form, the CDR3 reads TGTGCCAGTAGTATAGAGGGACAGGGAGCCTACGAGCAGTACTTC.

The chain links TRBV9 to TRBJ2-1; possible D gene TRBD1, 6 bases. CDR1 is SGDLS, CDR2 YYNGEE, per germline. With 0 bases removed from V and 7 bases from J, the gap between germline ends came to 14 bases. CDR3 length: 15 residues. Written as DNA, the CDR3 is TGTGCCAGCAGCGTAGGAACAGGAACAGGGAATGAGCAGTTCTTC. Protein: CASSVGTGTGNEQFF. The whole variable domain, remainder taken from reference TRBV9 and TRBJ2-1, is DSGVTQTPKHLITATGQRVTLRCSPRSGDLSVYWYQQSLDQGLQFLIQYYNGEERAKGNILERFSAQQFPDLHSELNLSSLELGDSALYFCASSVGTGTGNEQFFGPGTRLTVL.